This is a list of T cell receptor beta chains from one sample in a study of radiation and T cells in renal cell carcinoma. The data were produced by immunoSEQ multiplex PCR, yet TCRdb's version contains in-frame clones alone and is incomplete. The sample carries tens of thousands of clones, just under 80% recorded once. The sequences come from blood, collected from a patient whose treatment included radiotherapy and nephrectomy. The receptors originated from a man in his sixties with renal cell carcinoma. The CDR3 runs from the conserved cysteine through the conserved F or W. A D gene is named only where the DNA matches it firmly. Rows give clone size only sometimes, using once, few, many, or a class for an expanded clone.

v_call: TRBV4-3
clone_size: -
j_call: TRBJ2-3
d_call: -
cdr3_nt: TGCGCCAGCGGGTGGCGGGGGCAGTCAGATACGCAGTATTTT
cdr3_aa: CASGWRGQSDTQYF

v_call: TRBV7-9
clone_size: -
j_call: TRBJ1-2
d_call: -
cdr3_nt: TGTGCCAGCAGCTTCGCAGGGGACGGCTACACCTTC
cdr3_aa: CASSFAGDGYTF

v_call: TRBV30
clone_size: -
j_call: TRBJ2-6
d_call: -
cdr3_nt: TGTGCCTGGAGTCGCTCTGGGGCCAACGTCCTGACTTTC
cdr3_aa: CAWSRSGANVLTF

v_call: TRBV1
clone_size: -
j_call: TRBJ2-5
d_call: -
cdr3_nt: TGCACCAGCAGCCAAGAAGGAGCTAGCGGGGGGCCCAAAGAGACCCAGTACTTC
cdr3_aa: CTSSQEGASGGPKETQYF

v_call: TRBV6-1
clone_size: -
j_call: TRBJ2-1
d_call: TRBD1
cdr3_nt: TGTGCCAGCAGTGAAGCGGGGACAGGGGTAGGTAATGAGCAGTTCTTC
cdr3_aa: CASSEAGTGVGNEQFF

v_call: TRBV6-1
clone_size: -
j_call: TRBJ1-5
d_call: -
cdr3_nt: TGTGCCACGTTACCCCACAGGAATAGCAATCAGCCCCAGCATTTT
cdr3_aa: CATLPHRNSNQPQHF

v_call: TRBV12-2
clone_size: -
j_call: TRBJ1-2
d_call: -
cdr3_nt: TGTGCAAGTCGCTTAGCGGGTTCCGGACAGGGTTTTGGCTACACCTTC
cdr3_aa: CASRLAGSGQGFGYTF

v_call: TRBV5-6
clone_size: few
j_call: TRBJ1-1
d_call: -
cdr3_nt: TGTGCCAGCAGCTTGGCGGTCAGCGAAGCTTTCTTT
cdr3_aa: CASSLAVSEAFF

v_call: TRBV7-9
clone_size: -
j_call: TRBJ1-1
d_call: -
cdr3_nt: TGTGCCAGCAGCAAGCCAGGACGTAACACTGAAGCTTTCTTT
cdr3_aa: CASSKPGRNTEAFF

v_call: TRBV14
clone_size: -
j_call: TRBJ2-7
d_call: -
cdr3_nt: TGTGCCAGCAGCCTAACCTACACTGGGGCACGGCCCTACGAGCAGTACTTC
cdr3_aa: CASSLTYTGARPYEQYF

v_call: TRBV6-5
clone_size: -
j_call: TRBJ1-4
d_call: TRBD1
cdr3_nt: TGTGCCAGCAGCCAAAACACAGGGGTAGGCGAAAAACTGTTTTTT
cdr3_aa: CASSQNTGVGEKLFF

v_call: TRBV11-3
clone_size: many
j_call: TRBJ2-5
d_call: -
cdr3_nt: TGTGCCAGCAGTCCCGAGGGTACAGAGACCCAGTACTTC
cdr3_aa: CASSPEGTETQYF

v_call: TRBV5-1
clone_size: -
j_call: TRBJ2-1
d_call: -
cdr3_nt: TGCGCCAGCAGCTCATGGGGAGCCAACAATGAGCAGTTCTTC
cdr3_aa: CASSSWGANNEQFF

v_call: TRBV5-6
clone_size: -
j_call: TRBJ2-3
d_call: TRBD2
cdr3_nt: TGTGCCAGCAGCCCAAGGCTTAGCGGGACCCGTGGAGGTACGCAGTATTTT
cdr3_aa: CASSPRLSGTRGGTQYF

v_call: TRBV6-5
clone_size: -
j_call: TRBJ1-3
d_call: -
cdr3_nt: TGTGCCAGCAGTTACGGGCAGGGCGGCACCATATATTTT
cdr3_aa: CASSYGQGGTIYF

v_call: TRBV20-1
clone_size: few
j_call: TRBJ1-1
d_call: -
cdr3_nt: TGCAGTGCACCGATTAACACTGAAGCTTTCTTT
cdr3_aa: CSAPINTEAFF

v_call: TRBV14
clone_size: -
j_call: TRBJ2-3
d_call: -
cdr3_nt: TGTGCCAGCAGCCAAGAACTAGCAGTAGCAGATACGCAGTATTTT
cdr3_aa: CASSQELAVADTQYF

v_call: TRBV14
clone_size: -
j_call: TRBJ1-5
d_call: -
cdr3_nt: TGTGCCAGCAGCCAAGTAAAGTACCCCATGGGCAATCAGCCCCAGCATTTT
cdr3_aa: CASSQVKYPMGNQPQHF

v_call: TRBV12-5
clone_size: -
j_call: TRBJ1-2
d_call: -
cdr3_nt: TGTGCTAGTGGTTTGGCCCCTACAGCCGGCTATGGCTACACCTTC
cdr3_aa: CASGLAPTAGYGYTF

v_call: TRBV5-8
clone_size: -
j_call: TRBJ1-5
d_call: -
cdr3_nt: TGTGCCAGCAGCGCGCTGAGGGGAAGCAATCAGCCCCAGCATTTT
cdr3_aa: CASSALRGSNQPQHF

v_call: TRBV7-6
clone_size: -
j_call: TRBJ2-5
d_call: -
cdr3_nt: TGTGCCAGCAGCCCGCTAGGGTTGGGCGAGACCCAGTACTTC
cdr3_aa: CASSPLGLGETQYF

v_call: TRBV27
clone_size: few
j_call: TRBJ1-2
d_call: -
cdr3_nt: TGTGCCAGCAGTTTTGGGGGGGTATACGGCTACACCTTC
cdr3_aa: CASSFGGVYGYTF

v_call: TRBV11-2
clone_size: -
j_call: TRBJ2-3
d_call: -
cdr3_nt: TGTGCCAGCAGCTTAATGATAGGGACAGATACGCAGTATTTT
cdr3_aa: CASSLMIGTDTQYF

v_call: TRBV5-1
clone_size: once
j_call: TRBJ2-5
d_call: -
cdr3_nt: TGCGCCAGCAGCTTGGTGGGGTCTGCGGCCCCGGAGACCCAGTACTTC
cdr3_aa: CASSLVGSAAPETQYF

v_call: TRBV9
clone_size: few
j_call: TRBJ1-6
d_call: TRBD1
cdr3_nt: TGTGCCAGCAGCTCAAACAGGGGATTTAATTCACCCCTCCACTTT
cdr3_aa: CASSSNRGFNSPLHF

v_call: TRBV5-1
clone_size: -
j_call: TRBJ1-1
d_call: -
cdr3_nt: TGCGCCAGCAGCTTGCTACAGGCAAGTCAAGGGAACACTGAAGCTTTCTTT
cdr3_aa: CASSLLQASQGNTEAFF

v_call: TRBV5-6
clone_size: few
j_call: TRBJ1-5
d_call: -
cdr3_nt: TGTGCCAGCAGCTTGACCTTAGGGGGACAGCCCCAGCATTTT
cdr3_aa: CASSLTLGGQPQHF

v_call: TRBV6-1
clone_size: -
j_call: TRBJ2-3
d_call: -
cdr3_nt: TGTGCCAGCAGTGAAGTGGGGACTCGCACAGATACGCAGTATTTT
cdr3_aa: CASSEVGTRTDTQYF

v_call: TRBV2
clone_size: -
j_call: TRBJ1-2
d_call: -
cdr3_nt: TGTGCCAGCAGCTGGGACGTCGGCTATGGCTACACCTTC
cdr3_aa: CASSWDVGYGYTF

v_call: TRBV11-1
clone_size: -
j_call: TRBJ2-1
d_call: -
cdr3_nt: TGTGCCAGCAGCAAACACGGGAGCTCCTACAATGAGCAGTTCTTC
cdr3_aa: CASSKHGSSYNEQFF

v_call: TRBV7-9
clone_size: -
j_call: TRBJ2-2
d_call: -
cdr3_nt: TGTGCCAGCAGCCCGCGGGACATGAACACCGGGGAGCTGTTTTTT
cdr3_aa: CASSPRDMNTGELFF

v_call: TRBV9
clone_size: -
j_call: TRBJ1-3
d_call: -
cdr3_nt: TGTGCCAGCAGAGGGCGGGTAGGGGCTGGAAACACCATATATTTT
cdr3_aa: CASRGRVGAGNTIYF

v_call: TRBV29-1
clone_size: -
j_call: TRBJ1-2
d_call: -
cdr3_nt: TGCAGCGTTGAAGGAGGGATCGGGGGCGCTTGGGACTATGGCTACACCTTC
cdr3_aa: CSVEGGIGGAWDYGYTF

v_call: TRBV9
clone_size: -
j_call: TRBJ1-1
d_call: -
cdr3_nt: TGTGCCAGCAGCGCTCAGGGTCGGACTGAAGCTTTCTTT
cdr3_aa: CASSAQGRTEAFF

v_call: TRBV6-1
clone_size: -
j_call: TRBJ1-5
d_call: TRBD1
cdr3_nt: TGTGCCAGCAGTACCTATCAGGGGGGCAATCAGCCCCAGCATTTT
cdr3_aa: CASSTYQGGNQPQHF

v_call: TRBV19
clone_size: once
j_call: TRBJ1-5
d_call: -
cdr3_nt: TGTGCCAGTAGTATAGGGGGTTATAGCAATCAGCCCCAGCATTTT
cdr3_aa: CASSIGGYSNQPQHF

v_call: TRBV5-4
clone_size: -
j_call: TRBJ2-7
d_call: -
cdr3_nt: TGTGCCAGCACCAGACAGGCCGCCGAGATAGAGCAGTACTTC
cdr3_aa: CASTRQAAEIEQYF

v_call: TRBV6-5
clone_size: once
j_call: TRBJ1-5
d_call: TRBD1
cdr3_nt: TGTGCCAGCAGACCCACAGGGGATAGCAATCAGCCCCAGCATTTT
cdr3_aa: CASRPTGDSNQPQHF

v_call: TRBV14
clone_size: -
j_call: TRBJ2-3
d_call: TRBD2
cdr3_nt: TGTGCCAGCAGCCACCCTTACGGTAGCGGGAGTCAAGCTACGCAGTATTTT
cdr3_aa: CASSHPYGSGSQATQYF

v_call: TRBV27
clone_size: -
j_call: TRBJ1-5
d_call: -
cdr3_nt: TGTGCCAGCAGTTTACTTTCATCAGGTATTCAGCCCCAGCATTTT
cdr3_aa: CASSLLSSGIQPQHF